A selection of T cell receptor beta chains follows, all from one sample in a study of cytomegalovirus exposure and HLA in healthy donors. Clones were read by immunoSEQ multiplex PCR, and TCRdb kept only the in-frame ones, dropping some. This table holds 50,000 to 60,000 clones, around three quarters found once. The sequencing sample was made of PBMCs. Every receptor here comes from a female donor in good health and CMV-seronegative. Each CDR3 is given with its conserved first and last residue. Fields, in order: clone size, J gene, D gene, V gene, CDR3 DNA, CDR3 protein. The D gene is left open where the match is weak. A row's size may be missing; if present it is once, few, many or a size class.

>NA|TRBJ1-1|TRBD1|TRBV12-5
TGTGCTAGTGGGCGGGGACAGGGTCTCTCCACTGAAGCTTTCTTT
CASGRGQGLSTEAFF
>NA|TRBJ1-6|NA|TRBV5-6
TGTGCCAGCAGCTTGATGGGGGCAGGAGATAATTCACCCCTCCACTTT
CASSLMGAGDNSPLHF
>NA|TRBJ1-5|NA|TRBV27
TGTGCCAGCAGTTTACAGCAGGGGAGTCAGCCCCAGCATTTT
CASSLQQGSQPQHF
>few|TRBJ1-6|TRBD1|TRBV4-2
TGTGCCAGCAGCCAAGATCTCGGGACAGGTAATTCACCCCTCCACTTT
CASSQDLGTGNSPLHF
>NA|TRBJ2-1|NA|TRBV29-1
NA
CSGGVGPGYNEQFF
>NA|TRBJ2-7|TRBD1|TRBV9
TGTGCCAGCAGCCCCCATCCCCGGACAGGGGGAAGCTACGAGCAGTACTTC
CASSPHPRTGGSYEQYF
>NA|TRBJ1-1|TRBD1|TRBV30
TGTGCCTGGAGTGTATCCAGGGGGCTGAATGCTTTCTTT
CAWSVSRGLNAFF
>NA|TRBJ2-7|TRBD2|TRBV5-1
TGCGCCAGCAGCTTTGATAGCGGGGGTTACGAGCAGTACTTC
CASSFDSGGYEQYF
>NA|TRBJ1-1|NA|TRBV18
TGTGCCAGCTCTTCCGATCTAAACACTGAAGCTTTCTTT
CASSSDLNTEAFF
>few|TRBJ2-1|NA|TRBV5-1
TGCGCCAGCAGCTTTGGTAGCACTGAGCAGTTCTTC
CASSFGSTEQFF
>NA|TRBJ1-3|NA|TRBV30
TGTGCCTGGAGTGGACACAGATATTCTGGAAACACCATATATTTT
CAWSGHRYSGNTIYF
>few|TRBJ2-3|TRBD2|TRBV9
TGTGCCAGCAGCGCGCGAGCGGGGGGCTGGGGGGATACGCAGTATTTT
CASSARAGGWGDTQYF
>once|TRBJ1-2|TRBD1|TRBV18
TGTGCCAGCTCACTAGGACAGGGGGACTATGGCTACACCTTC
CASSLGQGDYGYTF
>NA|TRBJ2-7|NA|TRBV25-1
TGTGCCAGCAGTGGTAAACAGATCTACGAGCAGTACTTC
CASSGKQIYEQYF
>NA|TRBJ2-5|NA|TRBV9
TGTGCCAGCAGCGTAACGGTCCGAGAGACCCAGTACTTC
CASSVTVRETQYF
>NA|TRBJ1-1|NA|TRBV13
TGTGCCAGCAGCTCCCCTTCGTGGGGCCAGGGGCTCCAGCCTGAAGCTTTCTTT
CASSSPSWGQGLQPEAFF
>once|TRBJ1-1|TRBD1|TRBV15
TGTGCCACCAGCACCCGGGACAGGGTCACTGAAGCTTTCTTT
CATSTRDRVTEAFF